This T cell receptor beta chain was sequenced in a study of T cell responses to AZD1222 COVID-19 vaccine. Remarks on this clone: Its specificity is not known.

Trimming took 6 bases from V and 4 from J; bases not matched to a gene: 8. The CDR3 contains 14 residues. CDR1 and CDR2 (germline): SGHTA, FQGNSA. Whole-study findings and limits: Sampled repertoires all dated from after the peak T cell response. Receipt of two AZD1222 doses was followed by a rise in Spike-specific TCR breadth and depth.

The protocol was immunoSEQ multiplex PCR, while the TCRdb copy is restricted to in-frame clones and leaves out a portion. The data show roughly 100,000 clones, about 82% seen once. This TCR was recovered from an adult in good health. The sequencing here drew on peripheral blood, taken on day 0 of AZD1222 vaccination. J is TRBJ2-5 and V is TRBV7-2, with 7 bases matching TRBD2. This CDR3 reads CASSSTPGGETQYF. The CDR3 bases are TGTGCCAGCAGTTCTACCCCGGGGGGAGAGACCCAGTACTTC.